A single sample gave rise to the 11 T cell receptor beta chains below, sequenced in a study of lymphopenia after photon versus proton radiotherapy. Profiled with immunoSEQ multiplex PCR; TCRdb holds only in-frame clones, not every one. The repertoire holds fewer than 45,000 clones, with approximately 86% as singletons. This specimen consisted of peripheral blood, obtained from a patient treated with proton-based radiotherapy. Every receptor here comes from a woman between 70 and 85 years old with pancreatic cancer. Some clones in this sample may be carry-over from other donors' samples.

This chain links TRBV7-2 with TRBJ2-5, with 10 bases that match TRBD2. Germline CDR1 and CDR2: SGHTA and FQGNSA. The V segment lost 5 bases and the J segment 5 bases; nucleotides outside the gene matches: 14. CDR3 length: 17 amino acids. Written as DNA, the CDR3 is TGTGCCAGCAGCCGCCGGGGGTTAGCGGGAGGAAGCGAGACCCAGTACTTC. Its translation is CASSRRGLAGGSETQYF.

The V gene is TRBV10-3, the J gene TRBJ1-1; D might be TRBD1 (6 bases). V was shortened by 0 bases and J by 0 bases, with 11 bases between the two germline ends. CDR3 length: 16 residues. The germline V gene encodes CDR1 ENHRY and CDR2 SYGVKD. Here the CDR3 DNA reads TGTGCCATCAGTGAGTCGACGGGACACTTGAACACTGAAGCTTTCTTT. It codes for CAISESTGHLNTEAFF.

This clone was seen more than once but under ten times. V and J are TRBV13 and TRBJ1-6; D not resolved. The germline CDR1 and CDR2 sequences are PRHDT and FYEKMQ (reference sequence). This CDR3 comprises 12 residues. Trimming took 1 base from V and 9 from J, leaving 4 bases between them. Written as DNA, the CDR3 is TGTGCCAGCAGCTTAGCGGGTTCACCCCTCCACTTT. Residues: CASSLAGSPLHF.

The chain carries TRBV30 and TRBJ2-2; 9 bases are a match to TRBD1. Germline lookup yields CDR1 GTSNPN and CDR2 SVGIG (reference sequence). The trim removed 0 bases at V and 5 bases at J, leaving 4 bases unmatched. The CDR3 covers 15 residues. The CDR3 region has the DNA TGTGCCTGGAGTGTTTTGACAGGGGGGACCGGGGAGCTGTTTTTT. Its protein is CAWSVLTGGTGELFF.

The V call is TRBV19, the J call TRBJ2-1, with 7 bases aligning to TRBD2. CDR3 length equals 13 residues. Germline CDR1 and CDR2: LNHDA and SQIVND (reference sequence). V was clipped by 6 bases and J by 8 bases; unmatched bases: 7. The CDR3 here is CASRFLAADEQFF. In DNA form, the CDR3 reads TGTGCCAGTAGGTTCCTAGCGGCGGATGAGCAGTTCTTC.

This rearrangement joins TRBV7-2 to TRBJ2-3; TRBD2 matches at 7 bases. This CDR3 comprises 15 residues. V gave up 1 base and J gave up 0 bases; unmatched junction bases: 1. Germline V CDR1 and CDR2: SGHTA, FQGNSA. The CDR3 loop is CASSLVRESTDTQYF. DNA for the CDR3: TGTGCCAGCAGCTTAGTGCGGGAGAGCACAGATACGCAGTATTTT.

This sequence joins TRBV9 and TRBJ2-7, with 7 bases identical to TRBD2. The ends lost 2 bases at V and 0 bases at J; junction bases unmatched: 5. Germline V gene sequence: CDR1 SGDLS, CDR2 YYNGEE. This CDR3 has 15 amino acids. This CDR3 reads CASSVASGASYEQYF. In DNA, the CDR3 is TGTGCCAGCAGCGTGGCGAGCGGGGCCTCCTACGAGCAGTACTTC.

This clone was counted a few times. V is TRBV7-6 and J is TRBJ2-2; D gene uncertain. Trimming removed 3 bases from V and 2 bases from J, with 7 bases in between. Germline CDR1 reads SGHVS; CDR2 reads FNYEAQ. The CDR3 has 14 residues. CDR3 residues: CASSFDINTGELFF. For the CDR3, the DNA is TGTGCCAGCAGCTTCGACATTAACACCGGGGAGCTGTTTTTT.

V and J are TRBV29-1 and TRBJ1-1, with TRBD1 matching over 7 bases. This CDR3 spans 15 amino acids. V lost 2 bases and J lost 4; bases outside the gene matches: 10. Germline V gene lookup returns CDR1 SQVTM and CDR2 ANQGSEA. This CDR3 reads CSVERGQGPPTEAFF. The CDR3 DNA reads as TGCAGCGTTGAAAGGGGGCAGGGGCCCCCCACTGAAGCTTTCTTT.

V and J are TRBV19 and TRBJ1-5; 9 bases are shared with TRBD1. Looked up from germline, CDR1 is LNHDA and CDR2 is SQIVND (reference sequence). The CDR3 is made up of 15 amino acids. J lost 4 bases, V lost 6 bases, and 7 bases had no gene match. CDR3 in amino acids: CASRKGDRDNQPQHF. The CDR3 nucleotides are TGTGCCAGTAGAAAGGGGGACAGGGATAATCAGCCCCAGCATTTT.

This clone has only one observation. The chain couples TRBV6-1 to TRBJ1-1, with D uncertain. This CDR3 spans 13 amino acids. The V end was cut by 3 bases, the J end by 2 bases, with 7 bases between. Germline values: CDR1 MNHNS, CDR2 SASEGT. CDR3 amino acids: CASSETENTEAFF. CDR3 DNA: TGTGCCAGCAGTGAGACCGAAAACACTGAAGCTTTCTTT.